This T cell receptor beta chain appears in the sequencing data of a study of beta chain features in type 1 diabetes (dated by TCRdb to 2016 to 2018). General notes on the study: Mean age, gender distribution, total cell number and subset yield did not differ between patients and healthy donors. A total of roughly 99 million sorted cells were examined across all samples, and the number of cells per subset was strongly correlated with RNA yield. In the study, recently diagnosed type 1 diabetes patients and matched healthy donors were compared on the TCRB repertoires of their sorted circulating CD4+ T cell subsets. Naive and central memory subsets were obtained from all 30 or so donors, but regulatory and stem cell-like memory subsets were isolated from only 8 patients and 8 healthy donors. Broad study findings and their caveats: Because cDNA was sequenced instead of genomic DNA, highly expressing activated cells could be over-represented, though the groups showed no difference in activation or CD3 levels. A moderate but significant shortening of TCRB CDR3 length was observed in type 1 diabetes patients in all four CD4+ subsets. The naive, central memory and regulatory TCRB repertoires appeared to resemble one another more closely among patients than among healthy donors. At VDJ recombination sites, patients with type 1 diabetes made fewer insertions and deleted more nucleotides, a pattern implying thymic rearrangement abnormalities. Shorter templates might be favored by PCR, yet because patient and control samples were amplified and corrected together, any such skew would affect both groups equally. Because the HLA sub-analyses included only small numbers of individuals, any influence of HLA type on TCRB rearrangement was left unresolved.

With respect to this clone: The antigen it recognizes is unknown. No much larger clonotype is one base removed from it; base qualities were not supplied.

A single peripheral blood draw of 95 to 150 mL on average was collected from each donor into heparinised tubes. Naive, central memory, regulatory and stem cell-like memory CD4+ T cells were sorted on a BD FACSAria II using a panel including CD45RO, CCR7, CD25, CD127, CD95 and CD27. Purity was above 95% for every sorted population. PBMCs were isolated right away by Lymphoprep density gradient centrifugation and were stained directly, without culture. To minimize batch effects, samples were stained and sorted in pairs, one healthy donor with one patient per experiment. Its CDR3 holds 12 amino acids, cysteine through phenylalanine. The sequence is cut down to CDR3 DNA, 36 bases in frame from base 1. Between the V and J ends, shortened by 6 bases and 6 bases respectively, the junction contains 12 bases. CDR1 and CDR2, per the germline V gene, are MDHEN and SYDVKM. All of the isolated RNA was reverse transcribed with the High Capacity cDNA Reverse Transcription Kit, so expressed TCRB transcripts were sequenced. Naive, central memory and regulatory T cell samples underwent deep immunoSEQ sequencing, averaging around 3.9 million total reads per sample. After sorted cells were lysed in RLT buffer, RNA was extracted with DNase-treated RNeasy Micro or Mini kits, with the choice depending on cell number. To prevent cross-contamination, each cell subset was processed individually, whereas patient and healthy donor samples were processed jointly. The immunoSEQ multiplex PCR was used to amplify TCRB sequences from cDNA, yielding 87-bp fragments that span the CDR3 region. Sequencing of the amplicons was done on the Illumina HiSeq platform. In the authors' own workflow: PCR bias was computationally corrected using synthetic template baselines, reads within Hamming distance 2 were collapsed, and singletons that could not be merged were discarded. Reads were aligned against IMGT to assign V, D and J genes, CDR3 length and insertions or deletions at six rearrangement sites. Within each subset, clonotype counts were normalized to the number of sorted cells before true diversity and Gini coefficients were calculated with the tcR R package. The overlap coefficient, calculated on TCRB nucleotide sequences, was used to measure repertoire sharing. The table comes from immuneACCESS by way of TCRdb, which keeps in-frame sequences with V and J called. Part of the clones is missing from these tables; in studies checked, under half for an unresolved V gene and the rest for unknown reasons. Clone size and the V and J calls come from that table; the DNA yielded D and trimming. The sample table shows about 120,000 clones, and roughly 15% are seen once. Less than 3% of the sample is taken by the ten largest.

The clonotype originates from a young man with type 1 diabetes. The specimen was central memory CD4+ T cells from blood. The V and J genes are TRBV28 and TRBJ2-7, with the D gene call left open. Here the CDR3 is given as CASRAVRGEQYF. The DNA sequence is TGTGCCAGCAGGGCGGTGAGAGGCGAGCAGTACTTC. With the portions outside the CDR3 filled from the reference TRBV28 and TRBJ2-7 genes, the complete variable region becomes DVKVTQSSRYLVKRTGEKVFLECVQDMDHENMFWYRQDPGLGLRLIYFSYDVKMKEKGDIPEGYSVSREKKERFSLILESASTNQTSMYLCASRAVRGEQYFGPGTRLTVT.